This T cell receptor (beta chain) is drawn from a study of T cell clonotyping in hematopoietic cell transplantation. On the study more broadly: Recipient samples before transplant were obtained post-cytoreduction.

Sequenced by immunoSEQ multiplex PCR; TCRdb stores in-frame clones only, minus some. The sample gives 27,000 or so clones, roughly 71% of which show up once; about 6% is in the top ten. Time point in this sample: recipient sample about 28 days before transplant, after cytoreduction. Blood collection times were about day -28 and days 30, 100, 180 posttransplant. Trimming pared 7 bases from V and 4 bases from J, leaving 17 bases between. This CDR3 contains 15 residues. Looked up from germline, CDR1 is SNHLY and CDR2 is FYNNEI. The chain has TRBV2 and TRBJ1-3; maybe TRBD1 (5 bases). The TCR sequence derives from a man aged 50 to 60 with myelodysplastic syndrome. Some clones in this sample may be carry-over from other donors' samples. This specimen was peripheral blood mononuclear cells, taken before stem cell transplant. The CDR3 region is CASTESGAMGNTIYF. The CDR3 DNA reads TGTGCCAGCACCGAATCCGGGGCCATGGGAAACACCATATATTTT.